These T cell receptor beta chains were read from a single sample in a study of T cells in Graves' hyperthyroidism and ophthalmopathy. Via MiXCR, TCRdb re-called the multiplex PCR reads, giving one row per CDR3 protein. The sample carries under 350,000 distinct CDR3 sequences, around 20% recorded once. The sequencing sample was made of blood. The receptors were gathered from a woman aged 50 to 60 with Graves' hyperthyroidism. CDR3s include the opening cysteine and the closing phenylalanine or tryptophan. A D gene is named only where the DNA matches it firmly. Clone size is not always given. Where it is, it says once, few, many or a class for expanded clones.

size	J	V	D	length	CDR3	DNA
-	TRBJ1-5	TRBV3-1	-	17	CASSQARQDRRHQPQHF	TGTGCCAGCAGCCAAGCCCGACAGGACCGACGGCACCAGCCCCAGCATTTT
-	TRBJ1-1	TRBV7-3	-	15	CASSLGRGRNTEAFF	TGTGCCAGCAGCTTAGGCCGGGGCCGGAACACTGAAGCTTTCTTT
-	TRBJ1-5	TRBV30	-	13	CAWSVEGNQPQHF	TGTGCCTGGAGTGTGGAGGGCAATCAGCCCCAGCATTTT
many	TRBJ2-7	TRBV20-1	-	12	CSAPTIAYEQYF	TGCAGTGCTCCTACTATCGCCTACGAGCAGTACTTC
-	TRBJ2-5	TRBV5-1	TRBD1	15	CASSFSGTVQETQYF	TGCGCCAGCAGCTTTTCCGGGACAGTCCAAGAGACCCAGTACTTC
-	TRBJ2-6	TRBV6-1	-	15	CASSAGHSGANVLTF	TGTGCCAGCAGTGCGGGTCACTCTGGGGCCAACGTCCTGACTTTC
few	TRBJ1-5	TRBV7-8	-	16	CASSLQPVSIDQPQHF	TGTGCCAGCAGCTTGCAACCAGTTTCTATTGACCAGCCCCAGCATTTT
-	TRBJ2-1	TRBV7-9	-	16	CASSLAPGFSYNEQFF	TGTGCCAGCAGCTTAGCCCCAGGCTTCTCCTACAATGAGCAGTTCTTC
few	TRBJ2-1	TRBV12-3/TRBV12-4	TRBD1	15	CASSPGQGKPNEQFF	TGTGCCAGCAGCCCGGGACAGGGGAAACCCAATGAGCAGTTCTTC
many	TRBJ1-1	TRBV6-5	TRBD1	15	CASSSGQGLDTEAFF	TGTGCCAGCAGTTCGGGACAGGGTCTTGACACTGAAGCTTTCTTT
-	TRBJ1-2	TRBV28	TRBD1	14	CASRRQGERHGYTF	TGTGCCAGCAGGCGACAGGGGGAAAGGCATGGCTACACCTTC
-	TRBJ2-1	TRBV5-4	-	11	CASNRANEQFF	TGTGCCAGCAATCGGGCTAATGAGCAGTTCTTC
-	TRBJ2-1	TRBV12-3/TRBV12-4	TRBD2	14	CASSFGRRGDEQFF	TGTGCCAGCAGTTTTGGGCGGCGGGGGGATGAGCAGTTCTTC
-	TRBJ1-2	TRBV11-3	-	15	CASSFTGRINYGYTF	TGTGCCAGCAGCTTTACGGGGAGGATTAACTATGGCTACACCTTC
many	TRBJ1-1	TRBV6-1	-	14	CASPSQGKNTEAFF	TGTGCCAGTCCTTCACAGGGTAAGAACACTGAAGCTTTCTTT
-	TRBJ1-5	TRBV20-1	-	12	CSAEGDDQPQHF	TGCAGTGCTGAAGGGGATGATCAGCCCCAGCATTTT
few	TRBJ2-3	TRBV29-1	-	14	CSVEMRAKGDTQYF	TGCAGCGTTGAAATGAGGGCCAAGGGAGATACGCAGTATTTT
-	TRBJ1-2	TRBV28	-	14	CASSLEGIDYGYTF	TGTGCCAGCAGTTTAGAGGGCATAGACTATGGCTACACCTTC
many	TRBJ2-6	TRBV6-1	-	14	CASRTSSGANVLTF	TGTGCCAGCAGGACCTCCTCTGGGGCCAACGTCCTGACTTTC
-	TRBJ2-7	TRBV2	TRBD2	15	CASSEQASGSYEQYF	TGTGCCAGCAGTGAACAGGCTAGCGGGAGTTACGAGCAGTACTTC
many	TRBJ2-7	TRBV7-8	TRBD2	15	CASSAPSGIASEQYF	TGTGCCAGCAGCGCACCCAGCGGGATAGCGAGCGAGCAGTACTTC
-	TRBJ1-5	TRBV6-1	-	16	CASSRIQGQGNQPQHF	TGTGCCAGCAGTAGGATTCAGGGTCAGGGCAATCAGCCCCAGCATTTT
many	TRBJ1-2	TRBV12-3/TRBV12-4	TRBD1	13	CASGTGGLYGYTF	TGTGCCAGCGGGACAGGGGGCCTCTATGGCTACACCTTC
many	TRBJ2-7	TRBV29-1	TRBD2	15	CSVLGTSGRAYEQYF	TGCAGCGTCCTTGGGACTAGCGGGAGGGCCTACGAGCAGTACTTC
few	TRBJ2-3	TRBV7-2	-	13	CASSRLNTDTQYF	TGTGCCAGCAGCCGACTCAACACAGATACGCAGTATTTT
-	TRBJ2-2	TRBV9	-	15	CASSVSGQNTGELFF	TGTGCCAGCAGCGTTTCGGGACAGAACACCGGGGAGCTGTTTTTT
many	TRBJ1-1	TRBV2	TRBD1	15	CASSFPTGGNTEAFF	TGTGCCAGCAGTTTTCCGACAGGGGGGAACACTGAAGCTTTCTTT
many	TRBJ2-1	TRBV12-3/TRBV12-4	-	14	CASSRGGNFFEQFF	TGTGCCAGCAGTCGAGGAGGGAATTTTTTTGAGCAGTTCTTC
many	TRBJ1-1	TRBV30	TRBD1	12	CAWSWDREEAFF	TGTGCCTGGAGTTGGGACAGGGAAGAAGCTTTCTTT
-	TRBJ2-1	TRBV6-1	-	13	CASSDGDSNEQFF	TGTGCCAGCAGTGACGGGGATTCCAATGAGCAGTTCTTC
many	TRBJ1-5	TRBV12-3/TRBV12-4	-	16	CASSPPGPYSNQPQHF	TGTGCCAGCAGTCCCCCGGGACCGTATAGCAATCAGCCCCAGCATTTT
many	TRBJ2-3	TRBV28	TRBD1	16	CASSPSGQGMTDTQYF	TGTGCCAGCAGTCCCTCCGGACAGGGTATGACAGATACGCAGTATTTT
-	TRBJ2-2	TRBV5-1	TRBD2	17	CASSLPLAGGGTGELFF	TGCGCCAGCAGCTTGCCCCTAGCGGGAGGAGGCACCGGGGAGCTGTTTTTT
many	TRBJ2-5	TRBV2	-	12	CASSQGRETQYF	TGTGCCAGCAGCCAGGGGAGGGAGACCCAGTACTTC
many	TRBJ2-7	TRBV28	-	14	CASSTPGQAYEQYF	TGTGCCAGCAGTACCCCGGGACAAGCCTACGAGCAGTACTTC
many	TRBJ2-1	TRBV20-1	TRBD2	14	CSARTSGRGNEQFF	TGCAGTGCTAGGACTAGCGGGAGAGGGAATGAGCAGTTCTTC
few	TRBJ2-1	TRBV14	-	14	CASSQGGWRSEQFF	TGTGCCAGCAGCCAAGGGGGGTGGCGGAGTGAGCAGTTCTTC
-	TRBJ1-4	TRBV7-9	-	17	CASRERGAPTTNEKLFF	TGTGCCAGCAGAGAACGAGGGGCTCCTACAACTAATGAAAAACTGTTTTTT
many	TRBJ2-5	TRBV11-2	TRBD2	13	CASEAGGRKTQYF	TGTGCCAGCGAAGCGGGGGGGCGAAAGACCCAGTACTTC
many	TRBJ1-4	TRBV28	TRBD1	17	CASSFLGTGPDNEKLFF	TGTGCCAGCAGTTTTCTCGGGACAGGGCCAGATAATGAAAAACTGTTTTTT
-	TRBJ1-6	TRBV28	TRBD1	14	CASSMTGEGSPLHF	TGTGCCAGCAGCATGACAGGGGAGGGCTCACCCCTCCACTTT
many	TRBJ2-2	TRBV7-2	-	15	CASSSIGGFTGELFF	TGTGCCAGCAGCTCTATAGGGGGATTCACCGGGGAGCTGTTTTTT
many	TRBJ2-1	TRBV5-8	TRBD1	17	CASSLWAGGDSYNEQFF	TGTGCCAGCAGCTTGTGGGCAGGGGGCGATTCCTACAATGAGCAGTTCTTC